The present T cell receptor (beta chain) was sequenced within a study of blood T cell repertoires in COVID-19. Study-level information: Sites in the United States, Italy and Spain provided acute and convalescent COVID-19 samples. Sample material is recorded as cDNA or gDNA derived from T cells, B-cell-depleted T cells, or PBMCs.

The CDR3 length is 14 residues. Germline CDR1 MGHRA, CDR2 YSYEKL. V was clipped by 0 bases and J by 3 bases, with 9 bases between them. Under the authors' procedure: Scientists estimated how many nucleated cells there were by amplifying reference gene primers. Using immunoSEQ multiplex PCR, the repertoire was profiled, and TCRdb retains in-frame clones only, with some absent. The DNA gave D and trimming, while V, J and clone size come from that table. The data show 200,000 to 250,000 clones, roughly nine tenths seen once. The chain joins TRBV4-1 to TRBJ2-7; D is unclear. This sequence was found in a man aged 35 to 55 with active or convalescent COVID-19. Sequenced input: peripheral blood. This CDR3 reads CASSQDLGFYEQYF. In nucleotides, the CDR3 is TGCGCCAGCAGCCAAGATCTAGGCTTCTACGAGCAGTACTTC.